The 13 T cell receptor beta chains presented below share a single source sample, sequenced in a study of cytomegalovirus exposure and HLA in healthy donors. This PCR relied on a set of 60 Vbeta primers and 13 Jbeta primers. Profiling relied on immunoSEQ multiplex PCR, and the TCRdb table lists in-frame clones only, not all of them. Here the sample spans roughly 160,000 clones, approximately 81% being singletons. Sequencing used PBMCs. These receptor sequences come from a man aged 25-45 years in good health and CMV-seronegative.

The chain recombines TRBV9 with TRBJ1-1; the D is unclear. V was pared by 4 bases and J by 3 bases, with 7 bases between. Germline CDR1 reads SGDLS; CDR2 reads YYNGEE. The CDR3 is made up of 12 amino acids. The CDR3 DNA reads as TGTGCCAGCAGCCCAGAGGACACTGAAGCTTTCTTT. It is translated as CASSPEDTEAFF.

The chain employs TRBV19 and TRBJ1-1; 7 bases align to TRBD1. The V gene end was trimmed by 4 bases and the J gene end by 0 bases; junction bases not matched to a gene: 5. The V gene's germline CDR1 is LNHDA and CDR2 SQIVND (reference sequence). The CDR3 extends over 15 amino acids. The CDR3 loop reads CASSRTDRLNTEAFF. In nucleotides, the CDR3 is TGTGCCAGTAGTAGGACGGACAGGCTGAACACTGAAGCTTTCTTT.

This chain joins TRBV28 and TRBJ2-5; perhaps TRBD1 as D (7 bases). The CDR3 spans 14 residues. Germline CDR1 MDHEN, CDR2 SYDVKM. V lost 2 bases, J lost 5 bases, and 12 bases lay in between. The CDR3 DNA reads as TGTGCCAGCAGTTTAGGAGGGGGCGAGGAGACCCAGTACTTC. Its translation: CASSLGGGEETQYF.

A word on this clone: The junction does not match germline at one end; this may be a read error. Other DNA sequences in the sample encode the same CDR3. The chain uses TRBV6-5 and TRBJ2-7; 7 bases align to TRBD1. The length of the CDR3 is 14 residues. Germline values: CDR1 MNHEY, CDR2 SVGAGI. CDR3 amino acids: CASSSWTGSYEQYF. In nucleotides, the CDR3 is TGTGCCAGCAGTTCCTGGACAGGCTCCTACGAGCAATACTTC.

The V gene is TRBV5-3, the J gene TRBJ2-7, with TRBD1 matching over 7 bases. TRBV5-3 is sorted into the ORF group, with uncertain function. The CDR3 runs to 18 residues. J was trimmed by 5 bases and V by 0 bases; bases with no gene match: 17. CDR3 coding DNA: TGTGCCAGAAGCTTGGCCCCCGGACAGGTACAAGGTTGCGACGAGCAGTACTTC. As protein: CARSLAPGQVQGCDEQYF.

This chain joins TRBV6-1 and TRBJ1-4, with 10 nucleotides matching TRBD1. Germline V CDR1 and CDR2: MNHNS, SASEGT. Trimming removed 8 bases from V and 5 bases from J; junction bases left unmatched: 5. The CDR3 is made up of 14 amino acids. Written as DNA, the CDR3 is TGTGCCAGCGGGATGGGACAGGGGAATGAAAAACTGTTTTTT. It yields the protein CASGMGQGNEKLFF.

The chain's CDR3 is CSVAGHFQETQYF. The CDR3 coding sequence is TGCAGCGTTGCGGGACATTTTCAAGAGACCCAGTACTTC. The V call is TRBV29-1, the J call TRBJ2-5; TRBD1 is a possible D gene (6 bases). V was shortened by 4 bases and J by 2 bases, with 11 bases between the two germline ends. Germline V gene sequence: CDR1 SQVTM, CDR2 ANQGSEA. CDR3 length equals 13 residues.

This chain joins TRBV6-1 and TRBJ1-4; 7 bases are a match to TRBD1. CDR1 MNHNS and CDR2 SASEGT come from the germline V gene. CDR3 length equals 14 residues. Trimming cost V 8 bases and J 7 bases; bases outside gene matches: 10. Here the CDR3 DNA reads TGTGCCAGCGGACTAAGACAGGGAGGTGAAAAACTGTTTTTT. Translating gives CASGLRQGGEKLFF.

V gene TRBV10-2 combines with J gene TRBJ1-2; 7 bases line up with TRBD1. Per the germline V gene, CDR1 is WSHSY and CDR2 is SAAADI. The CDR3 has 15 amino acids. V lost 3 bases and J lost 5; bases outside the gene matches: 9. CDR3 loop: CASSDYARGDYGYTF. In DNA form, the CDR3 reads TGCGCCAGCAGTGACTACGCCAGGGGGGATTATGGCTACACCTTC.

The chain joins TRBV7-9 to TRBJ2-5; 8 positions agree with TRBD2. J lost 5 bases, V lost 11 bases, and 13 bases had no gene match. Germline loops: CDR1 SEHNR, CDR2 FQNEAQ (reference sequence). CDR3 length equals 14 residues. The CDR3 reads CAGPPGGAGETQYF. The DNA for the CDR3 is TGTGCCGGGCCTCCGGGGGGGGCTGGGGAGACCCAGTACTTC. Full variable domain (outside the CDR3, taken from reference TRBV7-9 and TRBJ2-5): DTGVSQNPRHKITKRGQNVTFRCDPISEHNRLYWYRQTLGQGPEFLTYFQNEAQLEKSRLLSDRFSAERPKGSFSTLEIQRTEQGDSAMYLCAGPPGGAGETQYFGPGTRLLVL.

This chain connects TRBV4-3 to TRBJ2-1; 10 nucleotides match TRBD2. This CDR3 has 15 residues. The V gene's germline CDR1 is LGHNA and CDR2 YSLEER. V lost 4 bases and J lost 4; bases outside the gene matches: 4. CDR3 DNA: TGCGCCAGCAGCCGACGGACTAGCGGATACAATGAGCAGTTCTTC. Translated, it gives CASSRRTSGYNEQFF.

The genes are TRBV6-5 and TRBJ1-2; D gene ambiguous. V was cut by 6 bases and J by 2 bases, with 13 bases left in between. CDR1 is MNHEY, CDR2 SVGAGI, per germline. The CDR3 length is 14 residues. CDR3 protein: CASSHDSKNYGYTF. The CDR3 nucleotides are TGTGCCAGCAGCCATGACTCGAAGAACTATGGCTACACCTTC.

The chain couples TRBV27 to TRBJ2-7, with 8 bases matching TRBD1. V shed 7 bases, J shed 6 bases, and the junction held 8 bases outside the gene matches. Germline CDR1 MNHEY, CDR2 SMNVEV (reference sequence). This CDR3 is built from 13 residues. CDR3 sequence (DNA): TGTGCCAGCAAATGGCAGGGGGCTAGCGAGCAGTACTTC. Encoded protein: CASKWQGASEQYF.